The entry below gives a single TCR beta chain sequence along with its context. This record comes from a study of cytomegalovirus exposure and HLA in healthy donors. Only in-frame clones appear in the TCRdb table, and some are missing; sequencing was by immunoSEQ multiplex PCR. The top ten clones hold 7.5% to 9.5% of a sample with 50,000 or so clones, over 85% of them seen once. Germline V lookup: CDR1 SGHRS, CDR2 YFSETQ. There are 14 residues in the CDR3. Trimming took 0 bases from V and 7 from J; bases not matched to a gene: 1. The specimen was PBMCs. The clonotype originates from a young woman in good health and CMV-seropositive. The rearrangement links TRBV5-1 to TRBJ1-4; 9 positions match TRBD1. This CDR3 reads CASSLDRGPEKLFF. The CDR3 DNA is TGCGCCAGCAGCTTGGACAGGGGGCCTGAAAAACTGTTTTTT. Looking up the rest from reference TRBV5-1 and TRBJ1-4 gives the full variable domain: KAGVTQTPRYLIKTRGQQVTLSCSPISGHRSVSWYQQTPGQGLQFLFEYFSETQRNKGNFPGRFSGRQFSNSRSEMNVSTLELGDSALYLCASSLDRGPEKLFFGSGTQLSVL.